This is a list of T cell receptor beta chains from one sample in a study of blood T cell repertoires in COVID-19. Sequencing was performed with immunoSEQ multiplex PCR; in TCRdb, only in-frame clones are kept and a portion is missing. The table records 250,000 to 350,000 clones, 70% to 85% of them present only once. The sample was peripheral blood. These receptors originate from a human donor with COVID-19, enrolled during active disease. The donor label of this sample is uncertain. The CDR3 runs from the conserved cysteine through the conserved F or W. A D gene is named only where the DNA matches it firmly. The size entry is marked missing in some rows and otherwise reads once, few, many or a size class.

V	size	D	J	CDR3	DNA
TRBV6-1	-	TRBD1	TRBJ2-5	CASSDSWDRGQETQYF	TGTGCCAGCAGTGATTCCTGGGACAGGGGACAAGAGACCCAGTACTTC
TRBV3-1/TRBV3-2	-	TRBD1	TRBJ2-7	CASSATGGTEQYF	TGTGCCAGCAGCGCGACAGGGGGCACCGAGCAGTACTTC
TRBV12-5	-	-	TRBJ1-1	CASGLAGGNTEAFF	TGTGCTAGTGGTTTGGCCGGTGGGAACACTGAAGCTTTCTTT
TRBV3-1/TRBV3-2	-	-	TRBJ1-3	CASSQTASSGNTIYF	TGTGCCAGCAGCCAGACAGCCTCCTCTGGAAACACCATATATTTT
TRBV7-6	-	TRBD2	TRBJ2-5	CASSLLLAGVGETQYF	TGTGCCAGCAGCTTATTGCTAGCGGGAGTGGGGGAGACCCAGTACTTC
TRBV3-1/TRBV3-2	-	TRBD1	TRBJ2-5	CASSSWTGGETQYF	TGTGCCAGCAGCTCCTGGACAGGGGGGGAGACCCAGTACTTC
TRBV6-5	-	-	TRBJ2-7	CASSRAIGLHEQYF	TGTGCCAGCAGTAGGGCTATCGGACTCCACGAGCAGTACTTC
TRBV28	-	TRBD1	TRBJ1-2	CASSLSGQAKDYGYTF	TGTGCCAGCAGTTTATCGGGACAGGCGAAGGACTATGGCTACACCTTC
TRBV5-4	-	TRBD1	TRBJ2-7	CASSSGQGEYEQYF	TGTGCCAGCAGCTCGGGACAGGGGGAGTACGAGCAGTACTTC
TRBV11-1	-	-	TRBJ1-1	CASSLFSGEAFF	TGTGCCAGCAGCCTCTTCTCCGGTGAAGCTTTCTTT
TRBV19	-	-	TRBJ1-2	CASSIGQSNYGYTF	TGTGCCAGTAGTATAGGGCAGTCTAACTATGGCTACACCTTC
TRBV4-1	-	-	TRBJ2-3	CASSRIGSTDTQYF	TGCGCCAGCAGCCGAATCGGGTCCACAGATACGCAGTATTTT
TRBV7-9	-	TRBD1	TRBJ1-1	CASDRGQGTEAFF	TGTGCCAGCGACAGGGGCCAGGGCACTGAAGCTTTCTTT
TRBV12-5	-	TRBD1	TRBJ2-7	CASGLGQGNEQYF	TGTGCTAGTGGTCTGGGACAGGGTAACGAGCAGTACTTC
TRBV28	-	-	TRBJ1-4	CASSKQATNEKLFF	TGTGCCAGCAGCAAACAGGCGACTAATGAAAAACTGTTTTTT
TRBV19	few	TRBD1	TRBJ2-3	CASSIRGQGADTQYF	TGTGCCAGTAGTATTAGGGGACAGGGAGCAGATACGCAGTATTTT
TRBV9	-	-	TRBJ2-3	CASSVATGTDTQYF	TGTGCCAGCAGCGTAGCGACAGGCACAGATACGCAGTATTTT
TRBV19	-	-	TRBJ1-5	CASSTPPYNQPQHF	TGTGCCAGTAGTACCCCCCCCTACAATCAGCCCCAGCATTTT
TRBV7-6	-	TRBD2	TRBJ2-3	CASSLSSGSWYTQYF	TGTGCCAGCAGCTTATCGAGCGGGAGTTGGTATACGCAGTATTTT
TRBV19	-	TRBD2	TRBJ2-1	CASSRGASGYDEQFF	TGTGCCAGTAGTAGGGGGGCTAGCGGGTACGATGAGCAGTTCTTC
TRBV28	-	-	TRBJ2-3	CASSAGRNTQYF	TGTGCCAGCAGCGCAGGGAGGAATACGCAGTATTTT
TRBV19	-	-	TRBJ2-1	CASSTSRSGGEQFF	TGTGCCAGTAGTACCTCGAGGAGTGGAGGCGAGCAGTTCTTC
TRBV28	-	-	TRBJ2-7	CASHPGTLSSYEQYF	TGTGCCAGCCACCCTGGGACACTCAGCTCCTACGAGCAGTACTTC
TRBV3-1/TRBV3-2	-	-	TRBJ2-7	CASSQEIASYEQYF	TGTGCCAGCAGCCAAGAGATCGCTAGCTACGAGCAGTACTTC
TRBV30	-	-	TRBJ1-5	CAYAAGNQPQHF	TGTGCCTACGCGGCGGGCAATCAGCCCCAGCATTTT
TRBV9	-	-	TRBJ2-5	CASSPQTLQETQYF	TGTGCCAGCAGCCCCCAGACTCTTCAAGAGACCCAGTACTTC
TRBV11-2	-	TRBD2	TRBJ2-1	CASSSYGSTLAGGYNEQFF	TGTGCCAGCAGCTCGTATGGTTCGACCCTAGCGGGGGGCTACAATGAGCAGTTCTTC
TRBV15	few	TRBD1	TRBJ1-1	CATSRVQGAGEAFF	TGTGCCACCAGCAGAGTTCAGGGGGCAGGTGAAGCTTTCTTT
TRBV11-2	few	TRBD2	TRBJ2-2	CASSYGTRGTGELFF	TGTGCCAGCAGCTACGGGACTAGGGGGACCGGGGAGCTGTTTTTT
TRBV6-4	once	-	TRBJ2-5	CASSEGKEAETQYF	TGTGCCAGCAGTGAAGGGAAGGAGGCAGAGACCCAGTACTTC
TRBV6-1	-	-	TRBJ1-2	CASSEAMGTGYYGYTF	TGTGCCAGCAGTGAAGCCATGGGAACAGGGTACTATGGCTACACCTTC
TRBV4-1	once	-	TRBJ1-1	CASSQERQGNTEAFF	TGCGCCAGCAGCCAAGAACGTCAGGGTAACACTGAAGCTTTCTTT